The 17 T cell receptor beta chains presented below share a single source sample, sequenced in a study of T cell changes during pregnancy in multiple sclerosis. Assay: immunoSEQ multiplex PCR; the TCRdb copy retains only in-frame clones and omits some. The table records roughly 42,000 clones, around 90% of them present only once. This material consisted of CD4+ T cells from peripheral blood mononuclear cells, taken in the second trimester of pregnancy. The receptors come from a female donor with multiple sclerosis, enrolled in a pregnancy study.

The count of this clone is one. This sequence joins TRBV2 and TRBJ2-7; the D gene is possibly TRBD1 (6 bases). Trimming shortened V by 2 bases and J by 0 bases, and 8 bases separated the two germline ends. The germline gives CDR1 SNHLY, CDR2 FYNNEI. The CDR3 is 14 residues long. CDR3 loop: CASSEQGTSYEQYF. CDR3 DNA: TGTGCCAGCAGTGAACAGGGGACCTCCTACGAGCAGTACTTC. The full variable domain, completed using reference TRBV2 and TRBJ2-7, is EPEVTQTPSHQVTQMGQEVILRCVPISNHLYFYWYRQILGQKVEFLVSFYNNEISEKSEIFDDQFSVERPDGSNFTLKIRSTKLEDSAMYFCASSEQGTSYEQYFGPGTRLTVT.

V gene TRBV5-1 combines with J gene TRBJ2-1; 9 nucleotides align to TRBD1. Germline V gene sequence: CDR1 SGHRS, CDR2 YFSETQ. The CDR3 is 16 amino acids. Trimming cost V 0 bases and J 9 bases; bases outside gene matches: 10. CDR3 amino acids: CASSLAGTGSTGEQFF. The CDR3 DNA is TGCGCCAGCAGCTTGGCCGGGACAGGGTCGACCGGTGAGCAGTTCTTC.

V usage is TRBV11-1 and J usage is TRBJ2-7; 8 bases align to TRBD1. The CDR3 totals 15 residues. Losses at the gene ends were 1 base for V and 7 bases for J; bases not matched to a gene: 9. Germline V gene sequence: CDR1 SGHAT, CDR2 FQDESV (reference sequence). The CDR3 DNA sequence: TGTGCCAGCAGCTTAGAGGACAGGGCGTTGCGAGAGCAGTACTTC. It yields the protein CASSLEDRALREQYF.

The chain combines TRBV30 with TRBJ2-7; D is ambiguous. Germline values: CDR1 GTSNPN, CDR2 SVGIG (reference sequence). The V end was cut by 7 bases, the J end by 1 base, with 14 bases between. The CDR3 extends over 13 amino acids. The CDR3, as DNA: TGTGCCTCGCTTTCCTACCCTTCCTACGAGCAGTACTTC. As protein: CASLSYPSYEQYF.

The chain has TRBV28 and TRBJ1-2; a possible D gene is TRBD1 (5 bases). Trimming left V 8 bases short and J 8 bases short, with 21 bases between. The CDR3 consists of 14 residues. Germline V gene data show CDR1 as MDHEN and CDR2 as SYDVKM. The CDR3 region has the DNA TGTGCCAGCCTACGTCTGGGGCCAAGCTGGGGCTACACCTTC. Its protein product is CASLRLGPSWGYTF.

The V and J genes are TRBV6-1 and TRBJ2-5; 8 nucleotides match TRBD1. Germline-derived CDR1 and CDR2 are MNHNS and SASEGT. Trimming removed 8 bases from V and 2 bases from J; junction bases left unmatched: 7. The CDR3 extends over 14 amino acids. The CDR3 coding sequence is TGTGCCAGCCGCAGGGGGCTGGGACAAGAGACCCAGTACTTC. This codes for CASRRGLGQETQYF.

The V call is TRBV7-9, the J call TRBJ1-2, with no clear D. CDR3 size: 15 residues. The V gene lost 3 bases and the J gene lost 4 bases, with 15 bases spanning the gap. CDR1 and CDR2 (germline): SEHNR, FQNEAQ (reference sequence). The CDR3 here is CASSFDGSGSYGYTF. The CDR3 bases are TGTGCCAGCAGCTTTGATGGGTCTGGGAGCTATGGCTACACCTTC. The variable domain in full, completed from reference TRBV7-9 and TRBJ1-2, reads DTGVSQNPRHKITKRGQNVTFRCDPISEHNRLYWYRQTLGQGPEFLTYFQNEAQLEKSRLLSDRFSAERPKGSFSTLEIQRTEQGDSAMYLCASSFDGSGSYGYTFGSGTRLTVV.

V usage is TRBV28 and J usage is TRBJ1-5; maybe TRBD1 (6 bases). The CDR3 totals 11 residues. Germline V lookup: CDR1 MDHEN, CDR2 SYDVKM. Trimming took 6 bases from V and 10 from J, leaving 10 bases between them. CDR3 loop: CASREGGPQHF. CDR3 nucleotides: TGTGCCAGCAGAGAAGGGGGTCCCCAGCATTTT.

This sequence joins TRBV6-5 and TRBJ1-3; 8 nucleotides agree with TRBD1. CDR3 length: 13 residues. V gave up 6 bases and J gave up 9 bases; unmatched junction bases: 7. Looked up from germline, CDR1 is MNHEY and CDR2 is SVGAGI. The CDR3 DNA reads TGTGCCAGCAGGCCGACAGGGGCGAGCACCATATATTTT. It is translated as CASRPTGASTIYF.

The gene calls are TRBV28 and TRBJ2-7; 10 bases match TRBD1. With V trimmed by 5 bases and J by 4 bases, 8 bases remained unmatched. The CDR3 length is 15 residues. Germline-derived CDR1 and CDR2 are MDHEN and SYDVKM. CDR3 in amino acids: CASSPTGTGVYEQYF. Written as DNA, the CDR3 is TGTGCCAGCAGTCCGACCGGGACAGGGGTTTACGAGCAGTACTTC. Combining the CDR3 with reference TRBV28 and TRBJ2-7 gives the whole variable domain DVKVTQSSRYLVKRTGEKVFLECVQDMDHENMFWYRQDPGLGLRLIYFSYDVKMKEKGDIPEGYSVSREKKERFSLILESASTNQTSMYLCASSPTGTGVYEQYFGPGTRLTVT.

The chain links TRBV9 to TRBJ2-5; 13 bases match TRBD2. CDR1 is SGDLS and CDR2 is YYNGEE in the germline V gene. The V gene end was trimmed by 2 bases and the J gene end by 1 base; junction bases not matched to a gene: 5. This CDR3 is built from 17 residues. CDR3 bases: TGTGCCAGCAGCGTGGGACTAGCGGGAATAAGCCAAGAGACCCAGTACTTC. Translation gives CASSVGLAGISQETQYF.

This rearrangement joins TRBV4-2 to TRBJ2-7; no definite D call. The germline gives CDR1 LGHNA, CDR2 YNFKEQ. CDR3 length: 14 residues. V lost 0 bases to trimming and J lost 1 base, with 7 bases between them. The DNA of the CDR3 is TGTGCCAGCAGCCAAGATGTCACTTCCTACGAGCAGTACTTC. Translated: CASSQDVTSYEQYF.

The chain couples TRBV30 to TRBJ2-2, with unresolved D. Per germline, CDR1 GTSNPN and CDR2 SVGIG (reference sequence). CDR3 length: 13 residues. Trimming removed 3 bases from V and 2 bases from J, with 7 bases in between. CDR3 sequence: CAWRVVNTGELFF. The CDR3, as DNA: TGTGCCTGGAGGGTAGTTAACACCGGGGAGCTGTTTTTT.

The V and J genes are TRBV2 and TRBJ1-5; D uncertain. This CDR3 spans 15 amino acids. V was shortened by 1 base and J by 0 bases, with 7 bases between the two germline ends. CDR1 and CDR2 (germline): SNHLY, FYNNEI. The CDR3 protein is CASSEEAGSNQPQHF. The CDR3 nucleotides read TGTGCCAGCAGTGAAGAGGCGGGTAGCAATCAGCCCCAGCATTTT. Full variable domain (remainder filled in from reference TRBV2 and TRBJ1-5): EPEVTQTPSHQVTQMGQEVILRCVPISNHLYFYWYRQILGQKVEFLVSFYNNEISEKSEIFDDQFSVERPDGSNFTLKIRSTKLEDSAMYFCASSEEAGSNQPQHFGDGTRLSIL.

The chain recombines TRBV28 with TRBJ2-5; the match to TRBD2 covers 10 bases. After removal of 3 bases from V and 5 bases from J, the junction contained 3 bases not matched to a gene. The CDR3 is 14 residues long. Per germline, CDR1 MDHEN and CDR2 SYDVKM. CDR3 residues: CASSLTSGLETQYF. In nucleotides, the CDR3 is TGTGCCAGCAGTTTGACTAGCGGGCTGGAGACCCAGTACTTC.

This clone was observed a single time. The V call is TRBV18, the J call TRBJ1-1, with 9 bases that match TRBD1. From germline, CDR1 is KGHSH and CDR2 LQKENI. The CDR3 covers 14 residues. Germline trimming cut 0 bases from V and 11 bases from J; bases unmatched to any gene: 7. This chain's CDR3 is CASSPPGQGGSAFF. As DNA, the CDR3 is TGTGCCAGCTCACCACCGGGACAGGGAGGGAGCGCTTTCTTT.

V is TRBV5-5 and J is TRBJ2-1, with 8 bases aligning to TRBD2. Trimming took 4 bases from V and 9 from J; bases not matched to a gene: 6. The CDR3 spans 13 residues. Germline loops: CDR1 SGHKS, CDR2 YYEKEE (reference sequence). The chain's CDR3 is CASSLGAGGEQFF. The CDR3 DNA follows: TGTGCCAGCAGCCTGGGGGCGGGGGGTGAGCAGTTCTTC.